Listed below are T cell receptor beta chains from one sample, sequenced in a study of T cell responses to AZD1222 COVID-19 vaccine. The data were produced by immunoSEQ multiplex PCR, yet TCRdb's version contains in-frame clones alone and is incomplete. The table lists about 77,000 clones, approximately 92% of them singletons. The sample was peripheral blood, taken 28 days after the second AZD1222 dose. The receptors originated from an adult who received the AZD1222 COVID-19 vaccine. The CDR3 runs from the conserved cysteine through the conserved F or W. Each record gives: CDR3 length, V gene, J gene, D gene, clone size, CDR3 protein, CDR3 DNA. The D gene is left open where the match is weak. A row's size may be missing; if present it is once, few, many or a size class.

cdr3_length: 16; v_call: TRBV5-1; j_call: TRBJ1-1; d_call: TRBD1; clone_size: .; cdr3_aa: CASSPRQGSMNTEAFF; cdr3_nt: TGCGCCAGCAGCCCCCGACAGGGCTCCATGAACACTGAAGCTTTCTTT
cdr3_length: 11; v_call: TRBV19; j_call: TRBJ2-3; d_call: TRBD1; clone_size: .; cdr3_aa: CASSAQGARYF; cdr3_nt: TGTGCCAGTAGTGCACAGGGGGCGCGGTATTTT
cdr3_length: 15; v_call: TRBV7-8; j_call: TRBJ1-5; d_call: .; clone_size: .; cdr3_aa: CASSSMQGFNQPQHF; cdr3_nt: TGTGCCAGCAGCTCTATGCAGGGATTCAATCAGCCCCAGCATTTT
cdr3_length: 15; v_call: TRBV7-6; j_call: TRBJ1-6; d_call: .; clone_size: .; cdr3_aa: CASSLEREAQSPLHF; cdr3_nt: TGTGCCAGCAGCTTAGAACGGGAGGCACAATCACCCCTCCACTTT
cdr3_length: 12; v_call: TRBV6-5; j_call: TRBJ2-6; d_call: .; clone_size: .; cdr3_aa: CASQSGANVLTF; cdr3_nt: TGTGCCAGCCAATCTGGGGCCAACGTCCTGACTTTC
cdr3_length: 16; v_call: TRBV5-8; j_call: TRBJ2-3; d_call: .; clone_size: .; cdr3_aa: CASSLGAASGPDTQYF; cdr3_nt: TGTGCCAGCAGCTTGGGGGCGGCCTCGGGACCAGATACGCAGTATTTT
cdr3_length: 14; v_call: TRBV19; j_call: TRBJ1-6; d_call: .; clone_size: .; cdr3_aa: CASSIGGGNSPLHF; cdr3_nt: TGTGCCAGTAGTATCGGGGGGGGTAACTCACCCCTCCACTTT
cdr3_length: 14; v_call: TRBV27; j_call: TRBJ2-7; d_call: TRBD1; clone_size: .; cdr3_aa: CASSESDRFYEQYF; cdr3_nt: TGTGCCAGCAGCGAATCGGACAGGTTCTACGAGCAGTACTTC
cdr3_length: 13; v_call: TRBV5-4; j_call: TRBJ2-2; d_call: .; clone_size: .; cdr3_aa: CASSGGNTGELFF; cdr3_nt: TGTGCCAGCAGCGGCGGGAACACCGGGGAGCTGTTTTTT
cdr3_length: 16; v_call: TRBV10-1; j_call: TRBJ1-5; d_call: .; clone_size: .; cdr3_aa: CASRDPGVEGNQPQHF; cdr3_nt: TGCGCCAGCAGGGACCCAGGGGTGGAGGGCAATCAGCCCCAGCATTTT
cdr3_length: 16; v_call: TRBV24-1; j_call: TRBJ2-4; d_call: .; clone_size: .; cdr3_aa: CATSDSDPRVKNIQYF; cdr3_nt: TGTGCCACCAGTGATTCTGACCCGCGGGTCAAAAACATTCAGTACTTC
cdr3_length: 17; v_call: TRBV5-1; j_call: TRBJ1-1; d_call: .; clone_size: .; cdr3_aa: CASSHGTEGVVGTEAFF; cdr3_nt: TGCGCCAGCAGCCATGGGACTGAGGGGGTGGTAGGCACTGAAGCTTTCTTT
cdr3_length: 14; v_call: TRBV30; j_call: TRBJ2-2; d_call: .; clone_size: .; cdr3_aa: CAWSRLANTGELFF; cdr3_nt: TGTGCCTGGAGCCGACTAGCGAACACCGGGGAGCTGTTTTTT
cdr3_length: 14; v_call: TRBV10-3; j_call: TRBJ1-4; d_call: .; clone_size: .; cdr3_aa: CAISDQSGAEKLFF; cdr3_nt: TGTGCCATCAGTGATCAGTCAGGGGCCGAAAAACTGTTTTTT
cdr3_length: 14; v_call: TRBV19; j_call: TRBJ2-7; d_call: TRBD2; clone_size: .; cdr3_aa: CASSARLASYEQYF; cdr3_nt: TGTGCCAGTAGTGCAAGACTAGCGAGCTACGAGCAGTACTTC
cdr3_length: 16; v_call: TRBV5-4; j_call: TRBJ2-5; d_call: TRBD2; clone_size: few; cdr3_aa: CASSLGLAGDRETQYF; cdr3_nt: TGTGCCAGCAGCTTGGGACTAGCGGGCGATCGGGAGACCCAGTACTTC
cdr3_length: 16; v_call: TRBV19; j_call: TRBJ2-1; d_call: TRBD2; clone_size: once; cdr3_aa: CASSPRGESLVNEQFF; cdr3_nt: TGTGCCAGTAGTCCGCGGGGGGAATCGCTAGTCAATGAGCAGTTCTTC
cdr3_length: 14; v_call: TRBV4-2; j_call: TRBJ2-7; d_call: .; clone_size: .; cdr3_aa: CASSQGSGVGEQYF; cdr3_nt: TGTGCCAGCAGCCAAGGTTCTGGGGTCGGCGAGCAGTACTTC
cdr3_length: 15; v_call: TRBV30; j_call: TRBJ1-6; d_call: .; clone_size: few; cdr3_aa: CAWSVMAGENSPLHF; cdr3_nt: TGTGCCTGGAGCGTCATGGCAGGGGAGAATTCACCCCTCCACTTT
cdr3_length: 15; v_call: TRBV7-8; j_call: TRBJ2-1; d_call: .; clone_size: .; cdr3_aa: CASSLSGPSYNEQFF; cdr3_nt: TGTGCCAGCAGTTTAAGCGGACCCTCTTACAATGAGCAGTTCTTC
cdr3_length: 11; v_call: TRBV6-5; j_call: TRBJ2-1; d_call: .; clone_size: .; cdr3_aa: CASSYFGEQFF; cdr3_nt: TGTGCCAGCAGTTACTTCGGTGAGCAGTTCTTC
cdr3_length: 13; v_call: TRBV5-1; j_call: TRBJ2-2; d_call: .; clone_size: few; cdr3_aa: CASSLQNTGELFF; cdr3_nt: TGCGCCAGCAGCTTGCAAAACACCGGGGAGCTGTTTTTT
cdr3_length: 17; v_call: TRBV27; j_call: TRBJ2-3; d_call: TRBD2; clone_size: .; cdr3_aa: CASSFGSGTSGTDTQYF; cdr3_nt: TGTGCCAGCAGTTTTGGATCCGGGACTAGCGGCACAGATACGCAGTATTTT
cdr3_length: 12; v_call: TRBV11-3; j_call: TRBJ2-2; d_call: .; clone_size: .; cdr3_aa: CASGSDGRELFF; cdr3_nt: TGTGCCAGCGGGAGTGACGGGCGGGAGCTGTTTTTT
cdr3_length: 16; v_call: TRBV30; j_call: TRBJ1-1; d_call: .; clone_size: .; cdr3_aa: CAWRSGTFTQGTEAFF; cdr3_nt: TGTGCCTGGAGATCCGGAACCTTTACTCAAGGCACTGAAGCTTTCTTT
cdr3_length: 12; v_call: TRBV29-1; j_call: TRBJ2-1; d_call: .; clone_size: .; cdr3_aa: CSVEEYNNEQFF; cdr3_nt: TGCAGCGTTGAGGAGTATAACAATGAGCAGTTCTTC
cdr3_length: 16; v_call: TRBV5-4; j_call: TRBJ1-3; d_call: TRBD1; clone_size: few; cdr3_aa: CASSLEGGNRRNTIYF; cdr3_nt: TGTGCCAGCAGCTTGGAAGGGGGCAATCGAAGAAACACCATATATTTT
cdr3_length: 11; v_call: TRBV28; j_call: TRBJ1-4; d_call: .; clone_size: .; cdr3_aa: CASSIEEKLFF; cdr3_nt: TGTGCCAGCAGCATTGAAGAAAAACTGTTTTTT
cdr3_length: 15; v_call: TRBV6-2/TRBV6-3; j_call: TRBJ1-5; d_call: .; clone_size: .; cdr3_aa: CASSYGLSLNQPQHF; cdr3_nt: TGTGCCAGCAGTTACGGCCTTTCCCTCAATCAGCCCCAGCATTTT